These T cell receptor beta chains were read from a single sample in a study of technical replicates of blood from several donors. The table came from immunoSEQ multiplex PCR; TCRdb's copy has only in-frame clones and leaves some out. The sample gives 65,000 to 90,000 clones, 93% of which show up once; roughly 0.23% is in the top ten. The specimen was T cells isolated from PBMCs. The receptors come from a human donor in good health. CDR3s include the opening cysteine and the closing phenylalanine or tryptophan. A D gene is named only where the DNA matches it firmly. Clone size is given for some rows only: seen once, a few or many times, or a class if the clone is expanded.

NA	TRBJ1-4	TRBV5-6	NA	TGTGCCAGCAGCGTTGGACAATTTAATGAAAATTTGTTTTTT	CASSVGQFNENLFF
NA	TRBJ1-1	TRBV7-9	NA	TGTGCCAGCAGCTTATGGCAGGCGACTGAAGCTTTCTTT	CASSLWQATEAFF
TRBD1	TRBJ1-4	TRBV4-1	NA	TGCGCCAGCAGCCAAGTAGCGGTCAGGGGTGAGGGGGCCGCTAAAAAACTGTTTTTT	CASSQVAVRGEGAAKKLFF
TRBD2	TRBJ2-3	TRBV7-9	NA	TGTGCCAGCAGCAGGCGGGGGGGGCTAGCAGAAGATACGCAGTATTTT	CASSRRGGLAEDTQYF
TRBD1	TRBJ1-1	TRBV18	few	TGTGCCAGCTCACCGGGACAGGAGAACACTGAAGCTTTCTTT	CASSPGQENTEAFF
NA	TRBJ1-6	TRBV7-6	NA	TGTGCCAGCAGCTTAGCAGGGGCTAATTCACCCCTCCACTTT	CASSLAGANSPLHF
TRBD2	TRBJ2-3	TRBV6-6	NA	TGTGCCAGCAGTTACTCGCGGGGGGTCTTCACGGATACGCAGTATTTT	CASSYSRGVFTDTQYF
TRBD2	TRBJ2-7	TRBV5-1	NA	TGCGCCAGCAGCTCCATCGGGCAGCGGGGGGACTACGAGCAGTACTTC	CASSSIGQRGDYEQYF
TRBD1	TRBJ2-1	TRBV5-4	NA	TGTGCCAGCAGCGCACTGGGACAGCTCTACAATGAGCAGTTCTTC	CASSALGQLYNEQFF
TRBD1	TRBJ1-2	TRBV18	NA	TGTGCCAGCTCACTGCAACCGGGACAGGGGGACTTCGGCTATGGCTACACCTTC	CASSLQPGQGDFGYGYTF
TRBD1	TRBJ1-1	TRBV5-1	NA	TGCGCCAGCAGCACGGGACAGGGACTGGGGAACACTGAAGCTTTCTTT	CASSTGQGLGNTEAFF
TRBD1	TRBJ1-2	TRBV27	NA	TGTGCCAGCAGTGGCGAAACCAACCCACAGGGGGAGACTGGAAACTATGGCTACACCTTC	CASSGETNPQGETGNYGYTF
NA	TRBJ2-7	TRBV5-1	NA	TGCGCCAGCAGCCCCGCAGGGTACGAGCAGTACTTC	CASSPAGYEQYF
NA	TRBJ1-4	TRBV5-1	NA	TGCGCCAGCAACTCAGGGAGGGGTGAAAAACTGTTTTTT	CASNSGRGEKLFF
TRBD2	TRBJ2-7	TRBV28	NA	TGTGCCAGCAGTATAGGACTAGCGGGCTCCTACGAGCAGTACTTC	CASSIGLAGSYEQYF
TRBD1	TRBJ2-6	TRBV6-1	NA	TGTGCCAGCAGTGAGCTGACAGGGGGCGGGACTTTC	CASSELTGGGTF
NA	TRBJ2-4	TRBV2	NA	TGTGCCAGCAGTGATGACAGTCCTGGGGACATTCAGTACTTC	CASSDDSPGDIQYF
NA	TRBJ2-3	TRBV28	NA	TGTGCCACAGGGAGCACAGATACGCAGTATTTT	CATGSTDTQYF
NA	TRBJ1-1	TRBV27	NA	TGTGCCAGCAGCTCGGACACTGAAGCTTTCTTT	CASSSDTEAFF
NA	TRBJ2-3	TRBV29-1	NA	TGCAGCGTTGATTGGTATCAGGGAAACACAGATACGCAGTATTTT	CSVDWYQGNTDTQYF
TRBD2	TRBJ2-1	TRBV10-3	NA	TGTGCCATCAGTGAGTACTCTGGGGGTAGCGGGGGACACTACAATGAGCAGTTCTTC	CAISEYSGGSGGHYNEQFF
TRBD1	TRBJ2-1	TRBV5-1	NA	TGCGCCAGCAGCTTGGGGTCGGCAGGGGGCAATGAGCAGTTCTTC	CASSLGSAGGNEQFF
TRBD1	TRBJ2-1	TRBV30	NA	TGTGCCTTGACAGGGACCCGGTATGAGCAGTTCTTC	CALTGTRYEQFF
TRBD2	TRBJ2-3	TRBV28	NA	TGTGCCAGCAGTTTTCCCATGACTAGCGGTAGCACAGATACGCAGTATTTT	CASSFPMTSGSTDTQYF
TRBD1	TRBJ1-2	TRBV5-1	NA	TGCGCCAGCAGTCAGGACAGGGATTATTATGGCTACACCTTC	CASSQDRDYYGYTF
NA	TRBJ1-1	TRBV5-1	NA	TGCGCCAGCAGCTTGGCCCGCTCGGGAGTGAACACTGAAGCTTTCTTT	CASSLARSGVNTEAFF
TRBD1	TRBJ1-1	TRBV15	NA	TGTGCCACCAGCAGACCAACAGGGGCTGAAGCTTTCTTT	CATSRPTGAEAFF
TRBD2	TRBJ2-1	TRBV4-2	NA	TGTGCCAGCAGCCAATCGGCTAGCGGGAGCACCTACAATGAGCAGTTCTTC	CASSQSASGSTYNEQFF
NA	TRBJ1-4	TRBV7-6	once	TGTGCCAGCAGCTTAGATTCAGGGACTAATGAAAAACTGTTTTTT	CASSLDSGTNEKLFF
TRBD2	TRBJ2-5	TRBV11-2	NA	TGTGCCAGCAGCTTAGCGGGACTAGCGGGGATAAAGACCCAGTACTTC	CASSLAGLAGIKTQYF
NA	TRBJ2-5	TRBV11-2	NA	TGTGCCAGCAGCTCCAGGGGATCGGGAGAGACCCAGTACTTC	CASSSRGSGETQYF
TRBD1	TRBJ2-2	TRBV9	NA	TGTGCCAGCAGCGTTAACCCGGGACAGGGTTTTCGAGACACCGGGGAGCTGTTTTTT	CASSVNPGQGFRDTGELFF
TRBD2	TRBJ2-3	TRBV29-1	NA	TGCAGCGGTCTTGGGACTAGCTACTACACAGATACGCAGTATTTT	CSGLGTSYYTDTQYF
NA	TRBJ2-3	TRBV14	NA	TGTGCCAGCAGCCGAACCTACACAGATACGCAGTATTTT	CASSRTYTDTQYF
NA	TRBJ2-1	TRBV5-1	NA	TGCGCCAGCAGCGTAAGTGGAGGGCAGTGGAATGAGCAGTTCTTC	CASSVSGGQWNEQFF
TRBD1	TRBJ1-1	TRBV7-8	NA	TGTGCCAGCAGCACATACCCAGGGGGTAGCGCTGAAGCTTTCTTT	CASSTYPGGSAEAFF
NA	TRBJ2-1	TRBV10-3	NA	TGTGCCATCAGTGACCGCGGGGTAGCGGCCAGGAATGAGCAGTTCTTC	CAISDRGVAARNEQFF
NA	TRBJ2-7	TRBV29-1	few	TGCAGCGTTCCTGGACTTACCTACGAGCAGTACTTC	CSVPGLTYEQYF
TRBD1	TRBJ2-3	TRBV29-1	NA	TGCAGCGTTGTGGAAGGGGGCCCAACAGATACGCAGTATTTT	CSVVEGGPTDTQYF
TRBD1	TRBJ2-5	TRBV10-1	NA	TGCGCCAGCAGTTCGGGACAGGGATCAGAGACCCAGTACTTC	CASSSGQGSETQYF
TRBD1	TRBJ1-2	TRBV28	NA	TGTGCCAGCAGCCCCGACAGGGCGTATGGCTACACCTTC	CASSPDRAYGYTF
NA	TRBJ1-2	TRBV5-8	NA	TGTGCCAGCAGCTTGCAAGACAGAGTCTATGGCTACACCTTC	CASSLQDRVYGYTF
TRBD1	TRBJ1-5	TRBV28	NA	TGTGCCAGCAGGAACACAGGGGACCAGCCCCAGCATTTT	CASRNTGDQPQHF
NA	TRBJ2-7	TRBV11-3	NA	TGTGCCAGCGGGACACCAGGGGACCCCTCCTACGAGCAGTACTTC	CASGTPGDPSYEQYF
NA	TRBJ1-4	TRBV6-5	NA	TGTGCCAGCAGGATGACAGTTAATGAAAAACTGTTTTTT	CASRMTVNEKLFF
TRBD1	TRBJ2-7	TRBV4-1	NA	TGCGCCAGCAGCCAAATCGGGACAGGAAAAATATCAACCTACGAGCAGTACTTC	CASSQIGTGKISTYEQYF
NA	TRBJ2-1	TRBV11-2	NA	TGTGCCAGCAGCTTAAGTTTGGACTACAGAATATACAATGAGCAGTTCTTC	CASSLSLDYRIYNEQFF
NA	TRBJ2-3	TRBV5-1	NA	TGCGCCAGCAGCTTGGGGGTACTAACAGATACGCAGTATTTT	CASSLGVLTDTQYF
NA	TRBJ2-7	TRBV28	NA	TGTGCCAGCAGGGGGGGAGCGGCAGCCTACGAGCAGTACTTC	CASRGGAAAYEQYF
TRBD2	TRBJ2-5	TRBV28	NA	TGTGCCAGCAGTACTCTAGCGGGAGGAGGATTGGAAGAGACCCAGTACTTC	CASSTLAGGGLEETQYF
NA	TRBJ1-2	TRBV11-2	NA	TGTGCCAGCAGCTTATACATGGACGAGGGTGGCTACACCTTC	CASSLYMDEGGYTF
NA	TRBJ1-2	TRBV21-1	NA	TGTGCCAGCAGCGCCCCCCCAGGGGATGGCTACACCTTC	CASSAPPGDGYTF
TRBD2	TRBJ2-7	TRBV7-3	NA	TGTGCCAGCAGCTTAGGTCTTAGCGGGGGGGCCGACGAGCAGTACTTC	CASSLGLSGGADEQYF
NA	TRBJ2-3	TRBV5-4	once	TGTGCCAGCAGCCAACAACAGGGAACGTGGGCCACAGATACGCAGTATTTT	CASSQQQGTWATDTQYF
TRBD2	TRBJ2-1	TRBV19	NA	TGTGCCAGTGGGCCCGTAGCGGGAGGTTCTTACAATGAGCAGTTCTTC	CASGPVAGGSYNEQFF
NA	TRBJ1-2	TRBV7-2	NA	TGTGCCAGCAGCCCTCGGACAGTCTATGGCTACACCTTC	CASSPRTVYGYTF
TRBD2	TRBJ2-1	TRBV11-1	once	TGTGCCAGCGGTCCGCGTGGCAGCGGGGTTAACAATGAGCAGTTCTTC	CASGPRGSGVNNEQFF
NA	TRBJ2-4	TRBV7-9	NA	TGTGCCAGCAGCTTATCGTTGGCCAGTGTAAAAAACATTCAGTACTTC	CASSLSLASVKNIQYF
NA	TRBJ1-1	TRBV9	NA	TGTGCCAGCAGCGCCGATACAGGGATCACTGAAGCTTTCTTT	CASSADTGITEAFF
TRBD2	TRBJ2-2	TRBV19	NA	TGTGCCAGCACGGTGGGGGGGGCCGGGGAGCTGTTTTTT	CASTVGGAGELFF